This T cell receptor (beta chain) was sequenced for a study of blood T cell repertoires in COVID-19. Looking at the study overall: Acute and convalescent COVID-19 specimens originated in the United States, Italy and Spain. Sources were T cells, B-cell-depleted T cells, or PBMCs; the material itself was cDNA or gDNA.

V dropped 1 base and J dropped 7 bases, with 11 bases sitting between them. The germline CDR1 and CDR2 sequences are SGDLS and YYNGEE. The CDR3 contains 14 residues. In the study's own analysis: The authors estimated nucleated cell counts from reference gene primer amplification. The data were produced by immunoSEQ multiplex PCR, yet TCRdb's version contains in-frame clones alone and is incomplete. The V and J calls and the clone size are those of that table, but D and trimming were determined from the DNA. Found here are around 110,000 clones, around 84% of them singletons; the top ten hold roughly 1.5%.

This chain uses TRBV9 with TRBJ2-2; D gene ambiguous. The sequenced material came from peripheral blood. The source is a man aged 40-50 years with acute or convalescent COVID-19. CDR3 region: CASSVSQKDGELFF. DNA for the CDR3: TGTGCCAGCAGCGTATCGCAGAAAGACGGGGAGCTGTTTTTT.